The subject of this entry is one T cell receptor beta chain. This sample is part of a study of T cell responses to AZD1222 COVID-19 vaccine. The V end lost 0 bases, the J end lost 0 bases, and 6 bases lay between the germline ends. The germline gives CDR1 MNHEY, CDR2 SVGAGI. The CDR3 sequence is 15 residues long. Profiled with immunoSEQ multiplex PCR; TCRdb holds only in-frame clones, not every one. The sample has 100,000 to 150,000 clones, about nine tenths seen once; the top ten hold 0.85% to 1.3%. V usage is TRBV6-5 and J usage is TRBJ1-5; D is uncertain. Specimen: peripheral blood, collected on day 0 of AZD1222 vaccination. This receptor was obtained from an adult in good health. CDR3 amino acids: CASSYSLDSNQPQHF. Written as DNA, the CDR3 is TGTGCCAGCAGTTACTCGCTCGATAGCAATCAGCCCCAGCATTTT.